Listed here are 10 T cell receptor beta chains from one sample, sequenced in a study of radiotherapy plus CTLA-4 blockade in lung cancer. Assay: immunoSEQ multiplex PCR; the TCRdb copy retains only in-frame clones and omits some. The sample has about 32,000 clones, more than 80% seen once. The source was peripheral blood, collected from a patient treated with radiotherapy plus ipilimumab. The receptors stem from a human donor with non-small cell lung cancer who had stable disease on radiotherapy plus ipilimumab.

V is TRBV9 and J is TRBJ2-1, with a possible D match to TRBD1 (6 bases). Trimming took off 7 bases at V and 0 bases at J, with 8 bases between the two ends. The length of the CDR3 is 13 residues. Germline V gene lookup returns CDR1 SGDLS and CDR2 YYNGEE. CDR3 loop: CASGGRSYNEQFF. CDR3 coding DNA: TGTGCCAGCGGGGGCCGCTCCTACAATGAGCAGTTCTTC.

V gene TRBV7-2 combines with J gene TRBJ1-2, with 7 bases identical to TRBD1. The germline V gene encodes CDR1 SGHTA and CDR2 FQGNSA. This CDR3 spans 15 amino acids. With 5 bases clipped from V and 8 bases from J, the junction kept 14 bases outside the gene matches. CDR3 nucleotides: TGTGCCAGCAGCCCCACGCCCGAGGGGGCGCTGGGCTACACCTTC. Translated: CASSPTPEGALGYTF.

The CDR3 nucleotides read TGCGCCAGCAGCCAAGAGAAGAGGCTAGCGGCCACAGATACGCAGTATTTT. This codes for CASSQEKRLAATDTQYF. V gene TRBV4-3 combines with J gene TRBJ2-3; 7 bases match TRBD2. This CDR3 is 17 amino acids long. CDR1 and CDR2 from the germline V gene are LGHNA and YSLEER. V trimming: 0 bases; J trimming: 2 bases; junction bases outside the gene matches: 8.

The CDR3 loop is CASSSSLPDTQYF. The CDR3 DNA reads TGTGCCAGCAGCTCTTCTCTTCCAGATACGCAGTATTTT. The chain joins TRBV7-2 to TRBJ2-3; D unclear. The CDR3 has 13 amino acids. The germline CDR1 and CDR2 sequences are SGHTA and FQGNSA. Trimming shortened V by 4 bases and J by 4 bases, and 9 bases separated the two germline ends.

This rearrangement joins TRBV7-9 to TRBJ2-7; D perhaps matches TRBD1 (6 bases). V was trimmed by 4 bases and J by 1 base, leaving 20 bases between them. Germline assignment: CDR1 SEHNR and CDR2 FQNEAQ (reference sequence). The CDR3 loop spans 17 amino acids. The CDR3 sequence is CASSSTTGDRPSYEQYF. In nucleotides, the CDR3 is TGTGCCAGCAGCTCGACGACTGGCGACAGGCCATCCTACGAGCAGTACTTC.

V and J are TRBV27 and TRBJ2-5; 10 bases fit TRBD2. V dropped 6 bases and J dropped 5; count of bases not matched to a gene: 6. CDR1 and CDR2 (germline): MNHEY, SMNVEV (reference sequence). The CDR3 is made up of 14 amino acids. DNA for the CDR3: TGTGCCAGCAGCCCTAGGGGACTAGCGGAGACCCAGTACTTC. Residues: CASSPRGLAETQYF.

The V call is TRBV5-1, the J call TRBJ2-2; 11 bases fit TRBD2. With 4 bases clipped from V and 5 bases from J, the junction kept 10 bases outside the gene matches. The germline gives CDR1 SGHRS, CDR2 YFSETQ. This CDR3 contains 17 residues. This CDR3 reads CASSHSTSGSGTGELFF. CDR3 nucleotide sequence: TGCGCCAGCAGCCACAGTACTAGCGGGAGTGGTACCGGGGAGCTGTTTTTT.

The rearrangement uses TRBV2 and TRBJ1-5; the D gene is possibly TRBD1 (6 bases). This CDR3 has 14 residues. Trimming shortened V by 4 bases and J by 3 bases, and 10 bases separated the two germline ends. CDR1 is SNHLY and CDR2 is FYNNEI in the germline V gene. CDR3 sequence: CASSAGTLNQPQHF. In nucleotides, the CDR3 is TGTGCCAGCAGTGCTGGGACACTCAATCAGCCCCAGCATTTT.

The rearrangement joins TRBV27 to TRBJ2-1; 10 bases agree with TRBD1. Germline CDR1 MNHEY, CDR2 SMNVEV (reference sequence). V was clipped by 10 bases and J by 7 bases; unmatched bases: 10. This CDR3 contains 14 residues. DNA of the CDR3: TGTGCCACCAGCCCGGGACAGGGGAAAAATGAGCAGTTCTTC. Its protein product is CATSPGQGKNEQFF.

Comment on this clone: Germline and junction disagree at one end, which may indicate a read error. DNA for the CDR3: TGTGCCAGCAGTTTAGTCGGACTAGCGGGCTCCAACAATGAGCAGTTCTTC. Translated: CASSLVGLAGSNNEQFF. V usage is TRBV28 and J usage is TRBJ2-1; TRBD2 agrees at 11 bases. The CDR3 spans 17 residues. The germline V gene encodes CDR1 MDHEN and CDR2 SYDVKM.